This T cell receptor beta chain was captured in a study of spatial heterogeneity in lung cancer. TCRdb processed the 5' RACE reads anew with MiXCR; each CDR3 protein has one entry. The sample includes approximately 100,000 distinct CDR3 sequences, approximately 19% of them seen just once. Sample time point: blood at routine non-recurrence follow-up after resection. The CDR3 consists of 14 residues. Trimming took 5 bases from V and 7 from J; bases not matched to a gene: 7. Per germline, CDR1 SNHLY and CDR2 FYNNEI. The chain joins TRBV2 to TRBJ1-5; 8 bases are a match to TRBD1. Sequenced here: PBMCs, sampled at follow-up. This clonotype was sampled from a male donor with early-stage non-small cell lung cancer. For the CDR3, the DNA is TGTGCCAGCAGTAAGGGACAGGCCGGCCAGCCCCAGCATTTT. Its protein product is CASSKGQAGQPQHF. The whole variable domain, remainder taken from reference TRBV2 and TRBJ1-5, is EPEVTQTPSHQVTQMGQEVILRCVPISNHLYFYWYRQILGQKVEFLVSFYNNEISEKSEIFDDQFSVERPDGSNFTLKIRSTKLEDSAMYFCASSKGQAGQPQHFGDGTRLSIL.